Following are 2 T cell receptor beta chains from one sample sequenced in a study of cytomegalovirus exposure and HLA in healthy donors. 60 Vbeta and 13 Jbeta primers were used in PCR. Profiled with immunoSEQ multiplex PCR; TCRdb holds only in-frame clones, not every one. This sample's clone table lists 150,000 to 200,000 clones. Sample: PBMCs. These receptors came from a boy aged 10-17 years in good health and CMV-seronegative.

This chain connects TRBV7-3 to TRBJ2-3; 13 nucleotides agree with TRBD2. After removal of 2 bases from V and 4 bases from J, the junction contained 0 bases not matched to a gene. CDR3 length: 15 amino acids. Germline values: CDR1 SGHTA, CDR2 FQGTGA. CDR3 sequence (DNA): TGTGCCAGCAGCTTAGGACTAGCGGGGGCAGATACGCAGTATTTT. Its protein product is CASSLGLAGADTQYF.

This chain uses TRBV28 with TRBJ1-2, with 9 bases fitting TRBD1. J gave up 5 bases and V 5 bases, and 3 bases lay outside the gene matches. The germline V gene has CDR1 MDHEN and CDR2 SYDVKM. The CDR3 consists of 13 residues. CDR3 region: CASSGDRVYGYTF. The CDR3 nucleotides read TGTGCCAGCAGTGGGGACAGGGTTTATGGCTACACCTTC.